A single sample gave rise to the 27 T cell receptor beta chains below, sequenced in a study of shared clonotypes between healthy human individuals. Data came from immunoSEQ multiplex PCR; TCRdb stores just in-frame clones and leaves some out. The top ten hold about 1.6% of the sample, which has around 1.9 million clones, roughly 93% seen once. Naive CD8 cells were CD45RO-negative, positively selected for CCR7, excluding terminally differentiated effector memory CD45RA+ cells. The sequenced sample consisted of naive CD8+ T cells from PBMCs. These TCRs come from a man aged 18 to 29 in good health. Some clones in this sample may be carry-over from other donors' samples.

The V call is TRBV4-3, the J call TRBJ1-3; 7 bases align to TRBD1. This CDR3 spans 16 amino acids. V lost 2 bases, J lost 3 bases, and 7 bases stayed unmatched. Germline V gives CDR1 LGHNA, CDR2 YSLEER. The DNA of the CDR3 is TGCGCCAGCAGCCAAACCCTAGGGGGCTTTGGAAACACCATATATTTT. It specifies CASSQTLGGFGNTIYF.

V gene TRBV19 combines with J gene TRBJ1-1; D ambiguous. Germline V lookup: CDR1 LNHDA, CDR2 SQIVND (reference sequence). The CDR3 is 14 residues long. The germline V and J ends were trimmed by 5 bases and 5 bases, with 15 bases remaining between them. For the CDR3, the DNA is TGTGCCAGTAGTCCCCCGGCGGTAAATACTGAAGCTTTCTTT. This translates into CASSPPAVNTEAFF. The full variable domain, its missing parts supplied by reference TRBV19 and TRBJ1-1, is DGGITQSPKYLFRKEGQNVTLSCEQNLNHDAMYWYRQDPGQGLRLIYYSQIVNDFQKGDIAEGYSVSREKKESFPLTVTSAQKNPTAFYLCASSPPAVNTEAFFGQGTRLTVV.

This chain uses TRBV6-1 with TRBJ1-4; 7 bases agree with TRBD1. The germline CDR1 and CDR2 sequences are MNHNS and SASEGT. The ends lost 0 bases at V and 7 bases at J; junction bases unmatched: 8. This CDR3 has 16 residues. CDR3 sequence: CASSEARTGAGEKLFF. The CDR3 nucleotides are TGTGCCAGCAGTGAAGCTCGAACAGGGGCGGGTGAAAAACTGTTTTTT.

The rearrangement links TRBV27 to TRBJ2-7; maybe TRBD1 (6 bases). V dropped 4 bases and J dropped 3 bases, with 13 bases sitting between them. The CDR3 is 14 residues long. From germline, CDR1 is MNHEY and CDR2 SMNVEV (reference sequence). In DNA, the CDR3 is TGTGCCAGCAGTTCTAGGACGGGACACTACGAGCAGTACTTC. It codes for CASSSRTGHYEQYF.

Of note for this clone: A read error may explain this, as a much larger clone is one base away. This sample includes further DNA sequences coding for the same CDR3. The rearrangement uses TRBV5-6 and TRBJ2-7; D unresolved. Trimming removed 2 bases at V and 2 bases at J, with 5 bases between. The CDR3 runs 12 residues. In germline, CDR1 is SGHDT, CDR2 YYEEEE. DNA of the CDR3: TGTGCCAGCAGCTTAGGGACCTACGAGCAGTACTTC. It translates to CASSLGTYEQYF.

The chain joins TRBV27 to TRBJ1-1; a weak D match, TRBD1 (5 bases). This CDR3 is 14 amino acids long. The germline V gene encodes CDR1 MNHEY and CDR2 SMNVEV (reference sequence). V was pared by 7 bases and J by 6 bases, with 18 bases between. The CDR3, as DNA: TGTGCCAGCATCCTTTTGGGGGGGAAGTCTGAAGCTTTCTTT. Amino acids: CASILLGGKSEAFF.

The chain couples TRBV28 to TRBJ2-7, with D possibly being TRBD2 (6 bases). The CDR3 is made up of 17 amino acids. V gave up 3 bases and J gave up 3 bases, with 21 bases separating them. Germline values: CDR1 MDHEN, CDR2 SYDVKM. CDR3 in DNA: TGTGCCAGCAGTTTTGAGGACTCGGGAGTAGACCGCTACGAGCAGTACTTC. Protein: CASSFEDSGVDRYEQYF. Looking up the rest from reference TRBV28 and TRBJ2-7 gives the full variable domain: DVKVTQSSRYLVKRTGEKVFLECVQDMDHENMFWYRQDPGLGLRLIYFSYDVKMKEKGDIPEGYSVSREKKERFSLILESASTNQTSMYLCASSFEDSGVDRYEQYFGPGTRLTVT.

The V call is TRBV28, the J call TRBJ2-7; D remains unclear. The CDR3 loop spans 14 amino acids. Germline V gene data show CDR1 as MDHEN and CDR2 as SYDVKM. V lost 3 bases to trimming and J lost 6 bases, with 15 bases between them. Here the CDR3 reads CASSLKADWGEQYF. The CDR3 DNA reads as TGTGCCAGCAGTTTGAAGGCGGATTGGGGCGAGCAGTACTTC.

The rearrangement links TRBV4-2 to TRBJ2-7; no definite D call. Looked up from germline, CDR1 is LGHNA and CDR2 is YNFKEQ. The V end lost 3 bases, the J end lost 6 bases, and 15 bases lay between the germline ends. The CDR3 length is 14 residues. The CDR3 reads CASSHSAPQAEQYF. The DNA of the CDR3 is TGTGCCAGCAGCCACTCAGCCCCCCAAGCCGAGCAGTACTTC.

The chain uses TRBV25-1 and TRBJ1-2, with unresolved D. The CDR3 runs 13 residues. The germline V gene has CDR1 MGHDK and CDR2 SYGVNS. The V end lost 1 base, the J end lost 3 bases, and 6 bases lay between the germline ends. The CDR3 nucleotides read TGTGCCAGCAGTGAATGGCCTGACTATGGCTACACCTTC. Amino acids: CASSEWPDYGYTF.

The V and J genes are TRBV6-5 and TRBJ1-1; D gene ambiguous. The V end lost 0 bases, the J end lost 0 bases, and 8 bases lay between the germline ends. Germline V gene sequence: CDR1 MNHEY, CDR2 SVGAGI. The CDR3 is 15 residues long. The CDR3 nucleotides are TGTGCCAGCAGTTACTCCCAGGCCATGAACACTGAAGCTTTCTTT. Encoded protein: CASSYSQAMNTEAFF.

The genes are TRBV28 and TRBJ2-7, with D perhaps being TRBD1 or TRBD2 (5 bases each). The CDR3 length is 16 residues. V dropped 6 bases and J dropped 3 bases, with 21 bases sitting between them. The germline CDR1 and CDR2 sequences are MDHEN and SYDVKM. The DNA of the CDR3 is TGTGCCAGCAGCCTCGAAATAGCGACCAGGGACTACGAGCAGTACTTC. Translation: CASSLEIATRDYEQYF. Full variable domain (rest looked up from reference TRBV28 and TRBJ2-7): DVKVTQSSRYLVKRTGEKVFLECVQDMDHENMFWYRQDPGLGLRLIYFSYDVKMKEKGDIPEGYSVSREKKERFSLILESASTNQTSMYLCASSLEIATRDYEQYFGPGTRLTVT.

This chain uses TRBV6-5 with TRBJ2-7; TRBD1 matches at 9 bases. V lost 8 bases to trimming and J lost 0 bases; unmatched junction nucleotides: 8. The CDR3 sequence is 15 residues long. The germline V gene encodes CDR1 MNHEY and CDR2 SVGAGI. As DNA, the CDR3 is TGTGCCAGCGGGCCGGGGACAGGGCCCTCCTACGAGCAGTACTTC. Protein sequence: CASGPGTGPSYEQYF.

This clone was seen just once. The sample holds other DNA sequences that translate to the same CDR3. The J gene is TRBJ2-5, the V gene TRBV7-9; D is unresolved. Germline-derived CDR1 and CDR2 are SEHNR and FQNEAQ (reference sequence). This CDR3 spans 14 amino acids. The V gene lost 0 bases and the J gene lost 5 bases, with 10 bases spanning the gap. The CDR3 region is CASSLAGLGETQYF. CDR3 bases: TGTGCCAGCAGCTTAGCAGGTCTCGGTGAGACCCAGTACTTC.

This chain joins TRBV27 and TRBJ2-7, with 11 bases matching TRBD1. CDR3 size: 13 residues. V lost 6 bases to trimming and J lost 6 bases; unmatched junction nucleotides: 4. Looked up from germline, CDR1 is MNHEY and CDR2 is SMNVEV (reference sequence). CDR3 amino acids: CASRGQGAGEQYF. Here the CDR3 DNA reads TGTGCCAGCAGAGGACAGGGGGCTGGCGAGCAGTACTTC.

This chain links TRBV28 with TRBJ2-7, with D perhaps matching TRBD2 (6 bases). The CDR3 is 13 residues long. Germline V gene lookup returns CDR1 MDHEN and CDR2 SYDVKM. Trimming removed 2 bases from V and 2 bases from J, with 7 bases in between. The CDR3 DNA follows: TGTGCCAGCAGTTTAGTAGCGGCCTACGAGCAGTACTTC. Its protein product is CASSLVAAYEQYF.

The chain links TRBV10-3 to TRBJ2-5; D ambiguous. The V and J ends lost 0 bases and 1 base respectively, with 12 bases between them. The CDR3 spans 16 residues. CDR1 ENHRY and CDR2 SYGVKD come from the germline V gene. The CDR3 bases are TGTGCCATCAGTGAGTCGGGCAGTGAGATCCAAGAGACCCAGTACTTC. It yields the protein CAISESGSEIQETQYF.

The CDR3 protein is CASSLVAGESQETQYF. The CDR3 nucleotides are TGTGCCAGCAGCTTAGTAGCGGGAGAATCACAAGAGACCCAGTACTTC. The V and J genes are TRBV13 and TRBJ2-5; 9 bases map to TRBD2. V was clipped by 1 base and J by 2 bases; unmatched bases: 5. This CDR3 is 16 amino acids long. Germline CDR1 PRHDT, CDR2 FYEKMQ (reference sequence).

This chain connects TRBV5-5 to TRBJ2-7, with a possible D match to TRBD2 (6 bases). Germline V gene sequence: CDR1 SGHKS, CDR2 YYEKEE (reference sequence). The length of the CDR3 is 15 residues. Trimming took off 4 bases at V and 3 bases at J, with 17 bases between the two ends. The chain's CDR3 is CASSISGSGLYEQYF. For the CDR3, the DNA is TGTGCCAGCAGCATAAGTGGTAGCGGACTCTACGAGCAGTACTTC. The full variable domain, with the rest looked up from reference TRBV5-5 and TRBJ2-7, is DAGVTQSPTHLIKTRGQQVTLRCSPISGHKSVSWYQQVLGQGPQFIFQYYEKEERGRGNFPDRFSARQFPNYSSELNVNALLLGDSALYLCASSISGSGLYEQYFGPGTRLTVT.

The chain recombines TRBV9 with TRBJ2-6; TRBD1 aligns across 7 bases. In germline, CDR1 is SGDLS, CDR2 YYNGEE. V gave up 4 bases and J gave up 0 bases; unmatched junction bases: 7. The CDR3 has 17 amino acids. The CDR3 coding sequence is TGTGCCAGCAGCTTCCGGGGACAGCCCTCTGGGGCCAACGTCCTGACTTTC. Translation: CASSFRGQPSGANVLTF. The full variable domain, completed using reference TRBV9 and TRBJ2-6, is DSGVTQTPKHLITATGQRVTLRCSPRSGDLSVYWYQQSLDQGLQFLIQYYNGEERAKGNILERFSAQQFPDLHSELNLSSLELGDSALYFCASSFRGQPSGANVLTFGAGSRLTVL.

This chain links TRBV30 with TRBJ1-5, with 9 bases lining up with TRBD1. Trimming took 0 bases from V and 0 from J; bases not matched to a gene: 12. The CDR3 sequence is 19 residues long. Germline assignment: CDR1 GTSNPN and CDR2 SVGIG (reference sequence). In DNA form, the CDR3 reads TGTGCCTGGAGTGTACAGGGGGCCATCAGAAAATATAGCAATCAGCCCCAGCATTTT. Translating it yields CAWSVQGAIRKYSNQPQHF.

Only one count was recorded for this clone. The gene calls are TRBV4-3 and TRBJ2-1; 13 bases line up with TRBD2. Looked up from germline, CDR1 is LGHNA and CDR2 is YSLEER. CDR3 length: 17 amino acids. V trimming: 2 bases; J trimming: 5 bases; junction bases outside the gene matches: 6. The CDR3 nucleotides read TGCGCCAGCAGCCAATACCCGGGACTAGCGGGAAACAATGAGCAGTTCTTC. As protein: CASSQYPGLAGNNEQFF.

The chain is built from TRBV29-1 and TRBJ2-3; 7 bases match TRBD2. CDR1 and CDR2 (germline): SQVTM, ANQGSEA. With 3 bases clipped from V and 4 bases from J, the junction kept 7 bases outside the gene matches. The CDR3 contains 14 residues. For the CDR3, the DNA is TGCAGCGTTGAGGGAGGAGGGAGGGCAGATACGCAGTATTTT. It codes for CSVEGGGRADTQYF.

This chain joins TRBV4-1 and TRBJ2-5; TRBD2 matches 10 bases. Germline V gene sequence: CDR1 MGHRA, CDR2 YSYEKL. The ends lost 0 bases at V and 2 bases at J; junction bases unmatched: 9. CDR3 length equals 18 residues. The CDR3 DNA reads TGCGCCAGCAGCCAAGATGTCCCAGGACTAGCGGCACAAGAGACCCAGTACTTC. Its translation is CASSQDVPGLAAQETQYF.

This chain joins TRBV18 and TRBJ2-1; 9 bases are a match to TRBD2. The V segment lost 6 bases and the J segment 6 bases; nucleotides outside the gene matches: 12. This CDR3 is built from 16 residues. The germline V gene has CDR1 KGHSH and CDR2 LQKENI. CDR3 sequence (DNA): TGTGCCAGCTCCCCCCTCGGGGGCGGGAGGGTCAATGAGCAGTTCTTC. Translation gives CASSPLGGGRVNEQFF. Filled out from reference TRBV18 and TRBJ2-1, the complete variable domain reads NAGVMQNPRHLVRRRGQEARLRCSPMKGHSHVYWYRQLPEEGLKFMVYLQKENIIDESGMPKERFSAEFPKEGPSILRIQQVVRGDSAAYFCASSPLGGGRVNEQFFGPGTRLTVL.

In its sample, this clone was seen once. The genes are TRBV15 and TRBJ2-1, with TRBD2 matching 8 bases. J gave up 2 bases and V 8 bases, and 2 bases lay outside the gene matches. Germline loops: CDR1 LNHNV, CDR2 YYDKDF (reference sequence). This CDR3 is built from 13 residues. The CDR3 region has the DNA TGTGCCACCGGGACTAGGGCCTACAATGAGCAGTTCTTC. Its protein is CATGTRAYNEQFF.

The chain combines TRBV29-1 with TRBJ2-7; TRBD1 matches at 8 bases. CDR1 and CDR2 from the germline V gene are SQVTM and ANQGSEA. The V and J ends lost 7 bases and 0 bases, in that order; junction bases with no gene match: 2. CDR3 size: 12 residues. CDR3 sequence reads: CSAGQGSYEQYF. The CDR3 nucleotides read TGCAGCGCTGGACAGGGCTCCTACGAGCAGTACTTC.